Listed below are T cell receptor beta chains from one sample, sequenced in a study of T cell responses to AZD1222 COVID-19 vaccine. Here immunoSEQ multiplex PCR was the method, and the copy in TCRdb shows in-frame clones only, minus some. This table holds fewer than 150,000 clones, roughly 90% found once. The input for sequencing was peripheral blood, taken 28 days after the second AZD1222 dose. The origin of the receptors is an adult who received the AZD1222 COVID-19 vaccine. CDR3s include the opening cysteine and the closing phenylalanine or tryptophan. The D gene is left open where the match is weak. The size entry is marked missing in some rows and otherwise reads once, few, many or a size class.

abundance: NA
v_gene: TRBV14
j_gene: TRBJ1-1
d_gene: NA
CDR3aa: CASSQGGSRTEAFF
CDR3nt: TGTGCCAGCAGCCAAGGAGGGAGTCGTACTGAAGCTTTCTTT

abundance: NA
v_gene: TRBV27
j_gene: TRBJ2-1
d_gene: NA
CDR3aa: CASGGRKVDEQFF
CDR3nt: TGTGCCAGCGGGGGACGTAAGGTGGATGAGCAGTTCTTC

abundance: NA
v_gene: TRBV19
j_gene: TRBJ2-3
d_gene: TRBD2
CDR3aa: CASSTSLRGGSTDTQYF
CDR3nt: TGTGCCAGTAGTACTTCTTTACGGGGGGGAAGCACAGATACGCAGTATTTT

abundance: NA
v_gene: TRBV9
j_gene: TRBJ1-3
d_gene: NA
CDR3aa: CASSDDRSSGNTIYF
CDR3nt: TGTGCCAGCAGCGATGACAGGTCCTCTGGAAACACCATATATTTT

abundance: NA
v_gene: TRBV18
j_gene: TRBJ1-5
d_gene: TRBD1
CDR3aa: CASSPGTGGNQPQHF
CDR3nt: TGTGCCAGCTCACCGGGGACAGGGGGCAATCAGCCCCAGCATTTT

abundance: NA
v_gene: TRBV11-2
j_gene: TRBJ2-2
d_gene: TRBD2
CDR3aa: CASSSRSAGGPGGELFF
CDR3nt: TGTGCCAGCAGCAGCCGGTCGGCGGGAGGGCCTGGCGGGGAGCTGTTTTTT

abundance: NA
v_gene: TRBV7-2
j_gene: TRBJ2-1
d_gene: NA
CDR3aa: CASSLAGQGNEQFF
CDR3nt: TGTGCCAGCAGCTTAGCGGGTCAGGGGAATGAGCAGTTCTTC

abundance: NA
v_gene: TRBV6-5
j_gene: TRBJ2-1
d_gene: NA
CDR3aa: CASSYSGQNYNEQFF
CDR3nt: TGTGCCAGCAGTTACTCAGGACAGAACTACAATGAGCAGTTCTTC

abundance: NA
v_gene: TRBV2
j_gene: TRBJ2-5
d_gene: NA
CDR3aa: CASRDNEETQYF
CDR3nt: TGTGCCAGCAGGGACAATGAAGAGACCCAGTACTTC

abundance: NA
v_gene: TRBV5-4
j_gene: TRBJ2-3
d_gene: TRBD1
CDR3aa: CASSPGQGADTQYF
CDR3nt: TGTGCCAGCAGCCCCGGACAGGGGGCAGATACGCAGTATTTT

abundance: NA
v_gene: TRBV28
j_gene: TRBJ2-2
d_gene: TRBD1
CDR3aa: CASSLGGQGPGELFF
CDR3nt: TGTGCCAGCAGTTTGGGGGGACAGGGGCCCGGGGAGCTGTTTTTT

abundance: NA
v_gene: TRBV4-1
j_gene: TRBJ1-1
d_gene: NA
CDR3aa: CASSQYSTVNTEAFF
CDR3nt: TGCGCCAGCAGCCAATACTCGACAGTGAACACTGAAGCTTTCTTT

abundance: NA
v_gene: TRBV7-9
j_gene: TRBJ2-7
d_gene: NA
CDR3aa: CASSLDSSVVEQYF
CDR3nt: TGTGCCAGCAGCTTAGACAGCAGTGTCGTCGAGCAGTACTTC

abundance: NA
v_gene: TRBV9
j_gene: TRBJ2-1
d_gene: NA
CDR3aa: CASSVENEQFF
CDR3nt: TGTGCCAGCAGCGTAGAGAATGAGCAGTTCTTC

abundance: NA
v_gene: TRBV19
j_gene: TRBJ2-7
d_gene: NA
CDR3aa: CASSRRPFGSDYEQYF
CDR3nt: TGTGCCAGTAGTCGCCGCCCTTTTGGGTCAGACTACGAGCAGTACTTC

abundance: NA
v_gene: TRBV7-6
j_gene: TRBJ1-3
d_gene: TRBD1
CDR3aa: CASSPWTGGNGNTIYF
CDR3nt: TGTGCCAGCAGCCCTTGGACAGGGGGTAATGGAAACACCATATATTTT

abundance: NA
v_gene: TRBV6-5
j_gene: TRBJ2-7
d_gene: TRBD1
CDR3aa: CASSRQGSYEQYF
CDR3nt: TGTGCCAGCAGTAGACAGGGATCCTACGAGCAGTACTTC

abundance: NA
v_gene: TRBV10-3
j_gene: TRBJ2-3
d_gene: TRBD2
CDR3aa: CAINGLAEPLRTDTQYF
CDR3nt: TGTGCCATCAACGGACTAGCGGAGCCCCTACGCACAGATACGCAGTATTTT

abundance: NA
v_gene: TRBV5-1
j_gene: TRBJ2-1
d_gene: TRBD1
CDR3aa: CASSDHRGNEQFF
CDR3nt: TGCGCCAGCAGCGACCACAGGGGAAATGAGCAGTTCTTC

abundance: NA
v_gene: TRBV19
j_gene: TRBJ1-2
d_gene: NA
CDR3aa: CASSSPRVGRYGYTF
CDR3nt: TGTGCCAGTAGTTCCCCCCGAGTAGGGCGGTATGGCTACACCTTC

abundance: NA
v_gene: TRBV6-5
j_gene: TRBJ1-5
d_gene: NA
CDR3aa: CASQPDWARQPQHF
CDR3nt: TGTGCCAGCCAACCGGACTGGGCGCGGCAGCCCCAGCATTTT

abundance: NA
v_gene: TRBV9
j_gene: TRBJ2-1
d_gene: NA
CDR3aa: CASSALGGPDNEQFF
CDR3nt: TGTGCCAGCAGCGCCCTGGGGGGGCCCGACAATGAGCAGTTCTTC

abundance: NA
v_gene: TRBV4-3
j_gene: TRBJ2-2
d_gene: NA
CDR3aa: CASSRSNTGELFF
CDR3nt: TGCGCCAGCAGCCGGTCGAACACCGGGGAGCTGTTTTTT

abundance: NA
v_gene: TRBV30
j_gene: TRBJ1-1
d_gene: NA
CDR3aa: CAWSQDTEAFF
CDR3nt: TGTGCCTGGAGTCAGGACACTGAAGCTTTCTTT

abundance: once
v_gene: TRBV11-3
j_gene: TRBJ1-2
d_gene: NA
CDR3aa: CASSLEGRRGNYGYTF
CDR3nt: TGTGCCAGCAGCTTAGAAGGCAGGAGAGGGAACTATGGCTACACCTTC

abundance: few
v_gene: TRBV7-2
j_gene: TRBJ2-1
d_gene: NA
CDR3aa: CASSWGLFNEQFF
CDR3nt: TGTGCCAGCAGCTGGGGACTTTTCAATGAGCAGTTCTTC

abundance: NA
v_gene: TRBV7-7
j_gene: TRBJ2-7
d_gene: NA
CDR3aa: CASSLGSGVGYEQYF
CDR3nt: TGTGCTAGCAGCTTAGGATCAGGGGTTGGGTACGAGCAGTACTTC

abundance: NA
v_gene: TRBV12-5
j_gene: TRBJ2-5
d_gene: TRBD2
CDR3aa: CASGQSGGDGTQYF
CDR3nt: TGTGCTAGTGGTCAAAGCGGGGGTGATGGGACCCAGTACTTC

abundance: NA
v_gene: TRBV6-5
j_gene: TRBJ2-7
d_gene: NA
CDR3aa: CASSSGGGPNEQYF
CDR3nt: TGTGCCAGCAGCTCAGGGGGGGGGCCCAACGAGCAGTACTTC

abundance: NA
v_gene: TRBV4-3
j_gene: TRBJ1-6
d_gene: NA
CDR3aa: CASSQTGDLYNSPLHF
CDR3nt: TGCGCCAGCAGCCAAACAGGTGACCTCTATAATTCACCCCTCCACTTT

abundance: NA
v_gene: TRBV6-4
j_gene: TRBJ2-1
d_gene: TRBD2
CDR3aa: CANSSGTSGYNEQFF
CDR3nt: TGTGCCAACAGTTCCGGGACTAGCGGTTACAATGAGCAGTTCTTC

abundance: NA
v_gene: TRBV18
j_gene: TRBJ2-3
d_gene: NA
CDR3aa: CASSPYRKTSTISTDTQYF
CDR3nt: TGTGCCAGCTCGCCTTACAGAAAGACATCGACGATTAGCACAGATACGCAGTATTTT

abundance: NA
v_gene: TRBV28
j_gene: TRBJ2-2
d_gene: NA
CDR3aa: CASTPGVADTGELFF
CDR3nt: TGTGCCAGCACCCCGGGGGTAGCGGACACCGGGGAGCTGTTTTTT

abundance: NA
v_gene: TRBV7-9
j_gene: TRBJ1-1
d_gene: NA
CDR3aa: CASSSGQNTEAFF
CDR3nt: TGTGCCAGCAGTTCTGGGCAGAACACTGAAGCTTTCTTT

abundance: NA
v_gene: TRBV5-1
j_gene: TRBJ1-1
d_gene: NA
CDR3aa: CASSLVGEDTEAFF
CDR3nt: TGCGCCAGCAGCTTGGTGGGTGAGGACACTGAAGCTTTCTTT